This is a list of T cell receptor beta chains from one sample in a study of cytomegalovirus exposure and HLA in healthy donors. This table comes from immunoSEQ multiplex PCR, and its TCRdb copy is limited to in-frame clones, with some not included. The sample has tens of thousands of clones. Sequencing used PBMCs. Receptor source: a woman in her twenties or thirties in good health and CMV-seropositive. The CDR3 runs from the conserved cysteine through the conserved F or W. Fields, in order: J gene, V gene, D gene, CDR3 DNA, CDR3 protein. A D gene is named only where the DNA matches it firmly.

J gene: TRBJ2-1
V gene: TRBV5-5
D gene: TRBD2
CDR3 DNA: TGTGCCAGCAGCTTTGCCCCGCGGATTAGCGGGACGACTCGCAATGAGCAGTTCTTC
CDR3 protein: CASSFAPRISGTTRNEQFF

J gene: TRBJ1-1
V gene: TRBV30
D gene: -
CDR3 DNA: TGTGCCTGGAGTATAAGCACTCTGAACACTGAAGCTTTCTTT
CDR3 protein: CAWSISTLNTEAFF

J gene: TRBJ2-7
V gene: TRBV15
D gene: TRBD1
CDR3 DNA: TGTGCCACCAGTAAGGACAGGGCCCTCTCCTACGAGCAGTACTTC
CDR3 protein: CATSKDRALSYEQYF

J gene: TRBJ2-6
V gene: TRBV5-4
D gene: -
CDR3 DNA: TGTGCCAGAAAGGACAGCCCTCCATCTGGGGCCAACGTCCTGACTTTC
CDR3 protein: CARKDSPPSGANVLTF

J gene: TRBJ1-4
V gene: TRBV18
D gene: -
CDR3 DNA: TGTGCCAGCTCACCACGGGCCGGGGATAATGAAAAACTGTTTTTT
CDR3 protein: CASSPRAGDNEKLFF

J gene: TRBJ2-7
V gene: TRBV14
D gene: TRBD1
CDR3 DNA: TGTGCCAGCAGCCACCGGCCGACCTTGTTAGGGACAGGGTACGAGCAGTACTTC
CDR3 protein: CASSHRPTLLGTGYEQYF

J gene: TRBJ2-3
V gene: TRBV15
D gene: TRBD2
CDR3 DNA: TGTGCCACCAGCAGAGATTATAGCGGGGGGGCCGAAGATACGCAGTATTTT
CDR3 protein: CATSRDYSGGAEDTQYF

J gene: TRBJ2-1
V gene: TRBV5-6
D gene: TRBD2
CDR3 DNA: TGTGCCAGCAGCCAAATACGGAACAGCGGGAGCCGAAGCAATGAGCAGTTCTTC
CDR3 protein: CASSQIRNSGSRSNEQFF

J gene: TRBJ2-7
V gene: TRBV29-1
D gene: TRBD2
CDR3 DNA: TGCAGCGTTCTTGCGGGGGCCTACGAGCAGTACTTC
CDR3 protein: CSVLAGAYEQYF

J gene: TRBJ2-1
V gene: TRBV25-1
D gene: TRBD2
CDR3 DNA: TGTGCCAGCCTCACCGTTATAGCGGGCTACAATGAGCAGTTCTTC
CDR3 protein: CASLTVIAGYNEQFF

J gene: TRBJ2-7
V gene: TRBV7-2
D gene: -
CDR3 DNA: TGTGCCAGCAGCTTAAGCGGGGACAACCGCCCCTACGAGCAGTACTTC
CDR3 protein: CASSLSGDNRPYEQYF

J gene: TRBJ1-5
V gene: TRBV14
D gene: TRBD1
CDR3 DNA: TGTGCCAGCAGCATACACAGGGGGGGGGTTTATAGCAATCAGCCCCAGCATTTT
CDR3 protein: CASSIHRGGVYSNQPQHF

J gene: TRBJ2-7
V gene: TRBV6-1
D gene: TRBD1
CDR3 DNA: TGTGCCAGCAGAGGGACAGGGTCCACCTACGAGCAGTACTTC
CDR3 protein: CASRGTGSTYEQYF